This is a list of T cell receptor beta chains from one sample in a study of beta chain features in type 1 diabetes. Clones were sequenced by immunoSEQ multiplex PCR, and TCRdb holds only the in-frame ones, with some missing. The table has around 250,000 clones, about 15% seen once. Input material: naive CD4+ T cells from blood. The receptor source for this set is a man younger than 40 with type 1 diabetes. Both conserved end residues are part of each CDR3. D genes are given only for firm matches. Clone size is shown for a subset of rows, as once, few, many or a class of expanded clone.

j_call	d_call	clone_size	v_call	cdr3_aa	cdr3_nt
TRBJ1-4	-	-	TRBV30	CAWRFTGLGEKLFF	TGTGCCTGGAGGTTTACAGGGTTGGGTGAAAAACTGTTTTTT
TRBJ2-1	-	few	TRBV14	CASSQATLTHEQFF	TGTGCCAGCAGCCAAGCTACCCTAACCCATGAGCAGTTCTTC
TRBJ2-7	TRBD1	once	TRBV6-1	CASTPGQGSSYEQYF	TGTGCCAGCACCCCTGGACAGGGGTCATCCTACGAGCAGTACTTC
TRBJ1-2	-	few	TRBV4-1	CASSQGRATRNYGYTF	TGCGCCAGCAGCCAAGGGCGGGCCACTCGTAACTATGGCTACACCTTC
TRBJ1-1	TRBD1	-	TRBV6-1	CASRRQGIGTEAFF	TGTGCCAGCAGACGACAGGGGATTGGTACTGAAGCTTTCTTT
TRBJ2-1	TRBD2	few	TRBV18	CASSPSEGSGTYNEQFF	TGTGCCAGCTCACCTTCCGAGGGTAGCGGGACATACAATGAGCAGTTCTTC
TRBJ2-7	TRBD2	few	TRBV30	CAWGTSGSVIHEQYF	TGTGCCTGGGGGACTAGCGGGAGTGTGATCCACGAGCAGTACTTC
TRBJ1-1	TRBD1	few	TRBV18	CASSPFRDRGMNTEAFF	TGTGCCAGCTCGCCCTTCCGGGACAGGGGAATGAACACTGAAGCTTTCTTT
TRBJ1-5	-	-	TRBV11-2	CASSPQGYQPQHF	TGTGCCAGCAGCCCGCAGGGGTATCAGCCCCAGCATTTT
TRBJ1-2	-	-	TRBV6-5	CASSNRVNYGYTF	TGTGCCAGCAGTAACAGGGTTAACTATGGCTACACCTTC
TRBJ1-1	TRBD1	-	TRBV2	CASSDPGQGNTEAFF	TGTGCCAGCAGCGACCCGGGACAGGGGAACACTGAAGCTTTCTTT
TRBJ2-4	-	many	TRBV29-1	CSVRSTENIQYF	TGCAGCGTGAGGTCGACAGAAAACATTCAGTACTTC
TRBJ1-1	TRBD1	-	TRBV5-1	CASSTATGANTEAFF	TGCGCCAGCAGCACCGCGACAGGGGCGAACACTGAAGCTTTCTTT
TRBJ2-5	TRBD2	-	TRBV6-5	CASSALAGVETQYF	TGTGCCAGCAGTGCTCTAGCGGGGGTGGAGACCCAGTACTTC
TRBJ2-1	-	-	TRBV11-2	CASSLSWGPDEQFF	TGTGCCAGCAGCTTAAGCTGGGGGCCGGATGAGCAGTTCTTC
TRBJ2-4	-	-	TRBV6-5	CASSYSDTTKNIQYF	TGTGCCAGCAGTTACTCGGACACCACCAAAAACATTCAGTACTTC
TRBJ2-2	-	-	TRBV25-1	CASSGGTVNTGELFF	TGTGCCAGCAGTGGCGGGACAGTCAACACCGGGGAGCTGTTTTTT
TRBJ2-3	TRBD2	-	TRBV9	CASSLTSSSGGGDTQYF	TGTGCCAGCAGCTTAACCTCATCTAGCGGGGGGGGTGATACGCAGTATTTT
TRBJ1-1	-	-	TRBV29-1	CSVPGGTEAFF	TGCAGCGTTCCCGGGGGCACTGAAGCTTTCTTT
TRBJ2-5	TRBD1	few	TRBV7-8	CASSFGVRTGEETQYF	TGTGCCAGCAGCTTTGGGGTTAGGACAGGGGAAGAGACCCAGTACTTC
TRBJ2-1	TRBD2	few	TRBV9	CASSVVAGGPYEQFF	TGTGCCAGCAGCGTAGTGGCGGGGGGGCCTTATGAGCAGTTCTTC
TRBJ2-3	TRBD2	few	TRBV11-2	CASSIGRDTQYF	TGTGCCAGCAGCATCGGGAGGGATACGCAGTATTTT
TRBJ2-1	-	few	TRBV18	CASSPLGREQFF	TGTGCCAGCTCACCACTGGGGCGGGAGCAGTTCTTC
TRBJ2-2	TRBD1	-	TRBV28	CASRTGTGKTGELFF	TGTGCCAGCAGGACCGGGACAGGGAAAACCGGGGAGCTGTTTTTT
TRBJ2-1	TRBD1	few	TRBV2	CASRPQGDDEQFF	TGTGCCAGCAGGCCCCAGGGGGACGATGAGCAGTTCTTC
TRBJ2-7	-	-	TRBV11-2	CASSLTGSEQYF	TGTGCCAGCAGCCTCACAGGGTCCGAGCAGTACTTC
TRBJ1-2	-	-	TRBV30	CAWSEDEIYGYTF	TGTGCCTGGTCGGAGGACGAGATCTATGGCTACACCTTC
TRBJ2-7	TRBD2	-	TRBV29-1	CSVVKAGNYEQYF	TGCAGCGTTGTTAAAGCGGGGAACTACGAGCAGTACTTC
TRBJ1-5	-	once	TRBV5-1	CASSLVQGQPQHF	TGCGCCAGCAGCTTGGTTCAGGGGCAGCCCCAGCATTTT
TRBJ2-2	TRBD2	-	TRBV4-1	CASSQGSGSGTGELFF	TGCGCCAGCAGCCAAGGGAGCGGGAGTGGGACCGGGGAGCTGTTTTTT
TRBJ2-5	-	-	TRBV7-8	CASRYDQRETQYF	TGTGCCAGCAGATACGACCAGCGCGAGACCCAGTACTTC
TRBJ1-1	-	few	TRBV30	CAWSSLGGMDTEAFF	TGTGCCTGGAGTAGCTTGGGAGGAATGGACACTGAAGCTTTCTTT
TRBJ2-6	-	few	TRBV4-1	CASSQEGQNSGANVLTF	TGCGCCAGCAGCCAAGAGGGACAAAACTCTGGGGCCAACGTCCTGACTTTC
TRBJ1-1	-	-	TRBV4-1	CASSQESRGNTEAFF	TGCGCCAGCAGCCAAGAGTCCAGGGGGAACACTGAAGCTTTCTTT
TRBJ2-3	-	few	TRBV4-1	CASSQGRRDTQYF	TGCGCCAGCAGCCAAGGGAGAAGAGATACGCAGTATTTT
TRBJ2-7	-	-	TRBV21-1	CAEGGPYEQYF	TGTGCCGAGGGGGGGCCCTACGAGCAGTACTTC
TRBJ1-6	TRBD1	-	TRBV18	CASSPRDRGNSPLHF	TGTGCCAGCTCACCTCGGGACAGGGGTAATTCACCCCTCCACTTT
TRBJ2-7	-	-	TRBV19	CASTIGGQGSYEQYF	TGTGCCAGTACCATCGGTGGGCAGGGGAGCTACGAGCAGTACTTC
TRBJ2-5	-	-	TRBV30	CAWSGQFEETQYF	TGTGCCTGGAGTGGACAGTTCGAAGAGACCCAGTACTTC
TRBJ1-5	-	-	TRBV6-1	CASNTAGGSNQPQHF	TGTGCCAGCAACACCGCCGGGGGGTCGAATCAGCCCCAGCATTTT
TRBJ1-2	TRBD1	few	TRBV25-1	CASSVDRAYGYTF	TGTGCCAGCAGTGTAGACAGGGCCTATGGCTACACCTTC
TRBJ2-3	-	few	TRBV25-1	CASSERATDTQYF	TGTGCCAGCAGTGAACGAGCAACAGATACGCAGTATTTT
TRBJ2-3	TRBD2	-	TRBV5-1	CASSFGLAGVDTQYF	TGCGCCAGCAGCTTTGGACTAGCGGGAGTGGATACGCAGTATTTT
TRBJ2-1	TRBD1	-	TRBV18	CASSPPWTGGADNEQFF	TGTGCCAGCTCACCTCCGTGGACAGGGGGCGCGGACAATGAGCAGTTCTTC